These T cell receptor beta chains were read from a single sample in a study of T cells after yellow fever vaccination. A single record per CDR3 protein comes from TCRdb applying MiXCR to the 5' RACE reads. The table includes 300,000 to 350,000 distinct CDR3 sequences, 4% detected once. The material sequenced was PBMCs, taken 5 days after the yellow fever booster vaccination. These receptors were obtained from a man younger than 30 who received the YFV17D yellow fever vaccine. CDR3s include the opening cysteine and the closing phenylalanine or tryptophan. D genes are given only for firm matches. Not all rows give a size; the values are once, few, many and, for expanded clones, a class.

abundance: .; d_gene: .; v_gene: TRBV25-1; j_gene: TRBJ2-7; CDR3nt: TGTGCCAGCAGTGCACAGGGATACGAGCAGTACTTC; CDR3aa: CASSAQGYEQYF
abundance: many; d_gene: TRBD2; v_gene: TRBV7-2; j_gene: TRBJ2-1; CDR3nt: TGTGCCAGCAGCCCCCCCCCGCGGGGGTACAATGAGCAGTTCTTC; CDR3aa: CASSPPPRGYNEQFF
abundance: many; d_gene: .; v_gene: TRBV2; j_gene: TRBJ2-2; CDR3nt: TGTGCCAGCAGGGCAGACACCGGGGAGCTGTTTTTT; CDR3aa: CASRADTGELFF
abundance: .; d_gene: .; v_gene: TRBV6-5; j_gene: TRBJ1-1; CDR3nt: TGTGCCAGCAGTCCAGCCGGTGGAACTACTGAAGCTTTCTTT; CDR3aa: CASSPAGGTTEAFF
abundance: .; d_gene: TRBD2; v_gene: TRBV7-6; j_gene: TRBJ2-5; CDR3nt: TGTGCCAGCAGACGTGGACTAGCGGGGCGCCAAGAGACCCAGTACTTC; CDR3aa: CASRRGLAGRQETQYF
abundance: .; d_gene: .; v_gene: TRBV9; j_gene: TRBJ2-5; CDR3nt: TGTGCCAGCAGCTTTGGACTCCTCCAAGAGACCCAGTACTTC; CDR3aa: CASSFGLLQETQYF
abundance: few; d_gene: .; v_gene: TRBV7-2; j_gene: TRBJ1-5; CDR3nt: TGTGCCAGCAGCTTAGCGGGGTTTTCATATCAGCCCCAGCATTTT; CDR3aa: CASSLAGFSYQPQHF
abundance: few; d_gene: TRBD1; v_gene: TRBV19; j_gene: TRBJ1-5; CDR3nt: TGTGCCAGTATCGGGACAGGGATCAACCAGCCCCAGCATTTT; CDR3aa: CASIGTGINQPQHF
abundance: few; d_gene: .; v_gene: TRBV29-1; j_gene: TRBJ2-7; CDR3nt: TGCAGCGTTGCCCTTGCGGGGCAGCACATCTCCTACGAGCAGTACTTC; CDR3aa: CSVALAGQHISYEQYF
abundance: .; d_gene: TRBD1; v_gene: TRBV6-5; j_gene: TRBJ1-6; CDR3nt: TGTGCCAGCAGTTACTTGTCGGGACAGATAAATTCACCCCTCCACTTT; CDR3aa: CASSYLSGQINSPLHF
abundance: .; d_gene: .; v_gene: TRBV2; j_gene: TRBJ1-5; CDR3nt: TGTGCCAGCAGTGAACAGAGCTTTAGCAATCAGCCCCAGCATTTT; CDR3aa: CASSEQSFSNQPQHF
abundance: many; d_gene: TRBD2; v_gene: TRBV10-3; j_gene: TRBJ2-7; CDR3nt: TGTGCCATCAGGACGGGGGGCTCCTACGAGCAGTACTTC; CDR3aa: CAIRTGGSYEQYF
abundance: few; d_gene: TRBD1; v_gene: TRBV4-3; j_gene: TRBJ2-1; CDR3nt: TGCGCCAGCAGCCAAGATAGAGGACAGGGGGCCCATGAGCAGTTCTTC; CDR3aa: CASSQDRGQGAHEQFF
abundance: .; d_gene: TRBD1; v_gene: TRBV20-1; j_gene: TRBJ2-7; CDR3nt: TGCAGAGCGGACAGGGTCCGAAAAGGTTCAGAAGCCTACGAGCAGTACTTC; CDR3aa: CRADRVRKGSEAYEQYF
abundance: many; d_gene: .; v_gene: TRBV12-3/TRBV12-4; j_gene: TRBJ2-2; CDR3nt: TGTGCCAGCGGTCCTTATGGGGGAACCGGGGAGCTGTTTTTT; CDR3aa: CASGPYGGTGELFF
abundance: few; d_gene: TRBD1; v_gene: TRBV11-2; j_gene: TRBJ2-2; CDR3nt: TGTGCCACCAGACGTGGTGAGGGACAGACCGGGGAGCTGTTTTTT; CDR3aa: CATRRGEGQTGELFF
abundance: few; d_gene: .; v_gene: TRBV5-1; j_gene: TRBJ2-5; CDR3nt: TGCGCCAGCAGCCCACGTCAGAAAGACACCCAAGAGACCCAGTACTTC; CDR3aa: CASSPRQKDTQETQYF
abundance: few; d_gene: .; v_gene: TRBV5-6; j_gene: TRBJ1-1; CDR3nt: TGTGCCAGCAGCTTGGTTGGGCAGCGGAACACTGAAGCTTTCTTT; CDR3aa: CASSLVGQRNTEAFF